Reported below is one TCR beta chain. This CDR3 comprises 17 residues. The germline gives CDR1 SGDLS, CDR2 YYNGEE. Trimming took 0 bases from V and 4 from J; bases not matched to a gene: 5. This entry belongs to a study of shared T cell receptors in the human thymus. Data came from immunoSEQ multiplex PCR; TCRdb stores just in-frame clones and leaves some out. Here the sample spans 630,000 or so clones, more than 70% being singletons. These records were also assigned to another study, of human thymus T cells.

This chain joins TRBV9 and TRBJ2-1; 12 bases map to TRBD2. The sequencing sample was made of thymocytes. This TCR was sampled from a boy less than two years old with a congenital heart defect. Written as DNA, the CDR3 is TGTGCCAGCAGCGTAGACCTCGGGACTAGCGGGTACAATGAGCAGTTCTTC. Translating it yields CASSVDLGTSGYNEQFF. Using reference TRBV9 and TRBJ2-1 for the parts outside the CDR3, the full variable domain is DSGVTQTPKHLITATGQRVTLRCSPRSGDLSVYWYQQSLDQGLQFLIQYYNGEERAKGNILERFSAQQFPDLHSELNLSSLELGDSALYFCASSVDLGTSGYNEQFFGPGTRLTVL.